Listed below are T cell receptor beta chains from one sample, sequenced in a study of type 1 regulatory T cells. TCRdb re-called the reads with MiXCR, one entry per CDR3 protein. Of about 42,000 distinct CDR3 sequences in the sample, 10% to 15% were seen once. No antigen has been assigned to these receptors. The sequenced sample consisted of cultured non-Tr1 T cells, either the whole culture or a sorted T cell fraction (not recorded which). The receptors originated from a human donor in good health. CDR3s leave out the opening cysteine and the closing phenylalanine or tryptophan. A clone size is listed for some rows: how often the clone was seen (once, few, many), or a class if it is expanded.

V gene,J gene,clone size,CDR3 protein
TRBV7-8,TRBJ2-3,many,ASHQGGGTSTDTQY
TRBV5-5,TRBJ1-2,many,ASSPGQGALGYT
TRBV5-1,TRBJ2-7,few,ASSREGGATQHEQY
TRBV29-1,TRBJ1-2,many,SASRGDIYGYT
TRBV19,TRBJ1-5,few,ASSLLRQPQH
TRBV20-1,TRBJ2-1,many,SARRDNEQF
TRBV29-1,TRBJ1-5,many,SVIVSNQPQH
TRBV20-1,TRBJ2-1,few,SAAGLAGLNEQF
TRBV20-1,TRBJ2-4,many,SASQRRGGDIQY
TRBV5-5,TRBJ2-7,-,AGSAGLAEYEQY
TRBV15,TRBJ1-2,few,ATSRDRGRLEGYT
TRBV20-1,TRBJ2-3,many,SARTIQMSTDTQY
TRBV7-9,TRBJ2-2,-,ASSPRDRTGELF
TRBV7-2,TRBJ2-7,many,ASSLVHPYEQY
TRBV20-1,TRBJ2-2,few,SAPGSPTNTGELF
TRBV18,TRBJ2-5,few,ASSPGGETQY
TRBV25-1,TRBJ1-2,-,ASSRLRDGYGYT
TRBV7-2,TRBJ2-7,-,ASSIQGAFMQY
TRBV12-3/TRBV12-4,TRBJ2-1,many,ASSFRGGGRARDNEQF
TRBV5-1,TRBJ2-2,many,ASSPGQGVNTGELF
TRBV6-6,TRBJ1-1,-,ASTPGGDNTEAF
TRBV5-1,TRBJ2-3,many,ASSLSGPEADTQY
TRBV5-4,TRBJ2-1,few,ASSYDSGFYNEQF
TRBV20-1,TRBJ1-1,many,SAKRQGWGTEAF
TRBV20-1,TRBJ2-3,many,SATPDDTQY
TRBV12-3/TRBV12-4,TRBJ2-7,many,ASSLGQGGSYEQY
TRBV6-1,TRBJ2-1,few,ASSELLGQLEQF
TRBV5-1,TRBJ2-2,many,ASSTMGSPTGELF
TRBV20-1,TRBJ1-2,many,SARDQDRGNYGYT
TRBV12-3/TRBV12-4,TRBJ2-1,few,ASSFLSSGSRWF
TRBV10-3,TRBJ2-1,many,AISEGSSGNNEQF
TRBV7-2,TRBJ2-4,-,ASSLAGTPQDIQY
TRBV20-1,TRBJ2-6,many,SARDRGSGANVLT
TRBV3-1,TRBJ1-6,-,ASSLGFGPSPLH
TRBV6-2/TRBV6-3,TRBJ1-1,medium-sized,ASQFGPTTEAF
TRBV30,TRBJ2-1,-,AWTAGGPREQF
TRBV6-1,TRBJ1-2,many,ASGDRANYGYT
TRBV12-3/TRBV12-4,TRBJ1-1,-,ASSFGRASTEAF
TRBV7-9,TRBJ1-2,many,ASSFGVQGYT
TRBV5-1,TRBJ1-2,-,ASSQTGANYGYT